These T cell receptor beta chains were read from a single sample in a study of T cell repertoires in cytomegalovirus infection. TCRdb reanalysed the reads using MiXCR and keeps one entry per CDR3 protein. The data show fewer than 200,000 distinct CDR3 sequences, approximately 9.6% seen once. The sequencing input was PBMCs. All receptors derive from a human donor in good health (CMV status not recorded). Some clones in this sample may be carry-over from other donors' samples. Both conserved end residues are part of each CDR3. D genes are given only for firm matches. Size tells how often a clone was seen (once, few, many) or the class of an expanded clone, and some rows leave it out.

CDR3 DNA	CDR3 protein	V gene	J gene	clone size	D gene
TGTGCCAGCAGCTTAGCTACTAGCGGGAGGGCGAGGAATGAGCAGTTCTTC	CASSLATSGRARNEQFF	TRBV7-2	TRBJ2-1	many	TRBD2
TGTGCCAGCAGCTTAGTGGGACAGGGGGCGGCCGAGCAGTACTTC	CASSLVGQGAAEQYF	TRBV7-8	TRBJ2-7	many	TRBD1
TGTGCCAGCAGTTACTCGAGGCAGGGAAATAACACCGGGGAGCTGTTTTTT	CASSYSRQGNNTGELFF	TRBV6-2/TRBV6-3	TRBJ2-2	NA	NA
TGCAGTGCCATGACAGGGAGGGGTTATCAAGAGACCCAGTACTTC	CSAMTGRGYQETQYF	TRBV20-1	TRBJ2-5	many	NA
TGTGCCAGCAGCTTAGGAGGGCAGGGACCCCAGCATTTT	CASSLGGQGPQHF	TRBV11-2	TRBJ1-5	many	NA
TGTGCCAGCAGCTTACGCGGACTAGTGGGGGATACGCAGTATTTT	CASSLRGLVGDTQYF	TRBV7-2	TRBJ2-3	many	TRBD2
TGTGCCAGCAGCTTGAATGCTTTCTTT	CASSLNAFF	TRBV7-9	TRBJ1-1	NA	NA
TGTGCCAGTACACACCTCGGGACACCGGGAGATCAGCCCCAGCATTTT	CASTHLGTPGDQPQHF	TRBV19	TRBJ1-5	NA	NA
TGTGCCAGCACCACGACTGATTACTCTGGAAACACCATATATTTT	CASTTTDYSGNTIYF	TRBV5-5	TRBJ1-3	few	NA
TGTGCCAGCAGCTTTGGGGCTGAAGCTTTCTTT	CASSFGAEAFF	TRBV7-8	TRBJ1-1	NA	NA
TGTGCCAGCAGCTTAGCTTCACAGGTCAATGAGCAGTTCTTC	CASSLASQVNEQFF	TRBV7-8	TRBJ2-1	many	NA
TGTGCCAGCAGCTTTGGGACAGGGGTTGGAGGCTACACCTTC	CASSFGTGVGGYTF	TRBV7-2	TRBJ1-2	many	TRBD1
TGCAGTGCAACTACCAGTCGGCAAGAGACCCAGTACTTC	CSATTSRQETQYF	TRBV20-1	TRBJ2-5	many	NA
TGTGCCAGCACTTCCAGCGGGGGGGCACCCAGCACAGATACGCAGTATTTT	CASTSSGGAPSTDTQYF	TRBV28	TRBJ2-3	NA	TRBD2
TGTGCCAGCAGCTCTCAGGGATCTGAAGCTTTCTTT	CASSSQGSEAFF	TRBV11-3	TRBJ1-1	many	NA
TGCAGTGCTTTACGGGGGTATGGCTACACCTTC	CSALRGYGYTF	TRBV20-1	TRBJ1-2	few	NA
TGCAGTGCACAAGACAGGGGTCTCTGGAATTTT	CSAQDRGLWNF	TRBV20-1	TRBJ2-3	many	TRBD1
TGTGCCAGCAGCTTAGCCCAAGTTGGCGAGCAGTACTTC	CASSLAQVGEQYF	TRBV7-2	TRBJ2-7	many	NA
TGTGCCAGCAGCTTTGGCCGGGGGGGCGAGCCGCAGTACTTC	CASSFGRGGEPQYF	TRBV7-2	TRBJ2-7	many	TRBD2
TGTGCCAGCAGCTTAGAACTAGCGGGCTACGAGCAGTACTTC	CASSLELAGYEQYF	TRBV11-2	TRBJ2-7	many	TRBD2
TGCAGTGCTAGAGAGTTGCGCGGGGCCTACAATGAGCAGTTCTTC	CSARELRGAYNEQFF	TRBV20-1	TRBJ2-1	few	NA